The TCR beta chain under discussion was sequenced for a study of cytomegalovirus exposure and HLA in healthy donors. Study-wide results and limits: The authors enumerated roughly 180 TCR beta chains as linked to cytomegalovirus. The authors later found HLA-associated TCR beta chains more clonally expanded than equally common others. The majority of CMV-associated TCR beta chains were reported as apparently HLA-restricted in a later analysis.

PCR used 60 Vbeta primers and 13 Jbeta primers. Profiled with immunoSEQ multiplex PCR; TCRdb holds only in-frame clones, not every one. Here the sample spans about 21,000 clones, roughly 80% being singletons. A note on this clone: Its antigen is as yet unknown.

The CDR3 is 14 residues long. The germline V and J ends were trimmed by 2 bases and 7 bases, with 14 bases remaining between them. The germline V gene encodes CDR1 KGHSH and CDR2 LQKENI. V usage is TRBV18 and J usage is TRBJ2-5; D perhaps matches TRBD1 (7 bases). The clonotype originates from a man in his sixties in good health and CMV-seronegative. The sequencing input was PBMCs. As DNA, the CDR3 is TGTGCCAGCTCACCAGGTTGGCAGGGGGGGACCCAGTACTTC. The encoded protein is CASSPGWQGGTQYF.